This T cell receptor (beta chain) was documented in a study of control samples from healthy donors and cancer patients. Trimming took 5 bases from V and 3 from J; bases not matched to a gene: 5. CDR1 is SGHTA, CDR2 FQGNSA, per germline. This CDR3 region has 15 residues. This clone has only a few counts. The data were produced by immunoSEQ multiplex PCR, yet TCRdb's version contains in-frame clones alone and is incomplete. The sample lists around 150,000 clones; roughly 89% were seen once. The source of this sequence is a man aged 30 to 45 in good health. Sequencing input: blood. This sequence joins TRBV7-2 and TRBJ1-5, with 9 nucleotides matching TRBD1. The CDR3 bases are TGTGCCAGCAGCCTACAGGGGGCCTTCAATCAGCCCCAGCATTTT. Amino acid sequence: CASSLQGAFNQPQHF.